This T cell receptor (beta chain) emerged from a study of metastatic and nonmetastatic thyroid tumors. Losses at the gene ends were 4 bases for V and 2 bases for J; bases not matched to a gene: 5. CDR3 length: 14 residues. In germline, CDR1 is SGHRS, CDR2 YFSETQ. All patients were treatment-naive before thyroid surgery. In the authors' methods: Using the CDR3 differences seen across clinicopathological groups, the authors built a distant-metastasis classifier for papillary thyroid cancer, which was meant to discriminate distant-metastatic patients. TCRdb used MiXCR to call clones anew from the PCR reads. The authors' filters were not applied to this entry. The sample gives 15,000 to 20,000 clones, approximately 14% of which show up once; roughly a sixth is in the top ten. This clone came up many times.

The sample comprised blood. The sequence derives from a female donor with papillary thyroid cancer or a benign thyroid nodule (not recorded which). Some clones in this sample may be carry-over from other donors' samples. The chain couples TRBV5-1 to TRBJ2-7, with 8 bases lining up with TRBD1. CDR3 sequence reads: CASSLQGATYEQYF. The CDR3 DNA reads TGCGCCAGCAGCCTGCAGGGGGCCACCTACGAGCAGTACTTC.